The 14 T cell receptor beta chains presented below share a single source sample, sequenced in a study of cytomegalovirus exposure and HLA in healthy donors. PCR employed 60 Vbeta and 13 Jbeta primers. TCRdb keeps only in-frame clones here, not all; method: immunoSEQ multiplex PCR. The table records more than 150,000 clones, roughly 78% of them present only once. The sample taken for sequencing was PBMCs. The receptor source for this set is a woman aged 45 to 65 in good health and CMV-seropositive.

The chain uses TRBV5-4 and TRBJ2-3; D perhaps matches TRBD2 (6 bases). The CDR3 length is 13 residues. The germline V and J ends were trimmed by 4 bases and 11 bases, with 17 bases remaining between them. Germline V lookup: CDR1 SGHNT, CDR2 YYREEE (reference sequence). The CDR3 loop is CASSNSGGYGQYF. The CDR3 DNA is TGTGCCAGCAGCAACAGTGGGGGGTATGGGCAGTATTTT. Looking up the rest from reference TRBV5-4 and TRBJ2-3 gives the full variable domain: ETGVTQSPTHLIKTRGQQVTLRCSSQSGHNTVSWYQQALGQGPQFIFQYYREEENGRGNFPPRFSGLQFPNYSSELNVNALELDDSALYLCASSNSGGYGQYFGPGTRLTVL.

Of note for this clone: The junction shows a germline mismatch at one end, possibly a read error. This rearrangement joins TRBV28 to TRBJ2-5, with D perhaps TRBD1 (7 bases). Germline V CDR1 and CDR2: MDHEN, SYDVKM. The CDR3 contains 13 residues. CDR3 sequence reads: CASSLIGQGGGNF. The CDR3 DNA sequence: TGTGCCAGCAGTTTGATCGGACAAGGAGGGGGCAACTTC.

The J gene is TRBJ2-5, the V gene TRBV5-1; D ambiguous. The ends were cut back, 0 bases at V and 1 base at J, with 10 bases in the middle. Per germline, CDR1 SGHRS and CDR2 YFSETQ. The CDR3 is made up of 15 amino acids. DNA for the CDR3: TGCGCCAGCAGCTTGGTGCCCCAGGTCCAAGAGACCCAGTACTTC. This sequence encodes CASSLVPQVQETQYF.

This chain joins TRBV18 and TRBJ2-5; weak D call: TRBD1 (6 bases). CDR3 length: 18 amino acids. V shed 2 bases and J shed 5 bases, with 24 bases lying between them. CDR1 and CDR2 from the germline V gene are KGHSH and LQKENI. The CDR3 reads CASSPGVQTGNVWETQYF. Written as DNA, the CDR3 is TGTGCCAGCTCACCAGGGGTGCAGACAGGAAATGTTTGGGAGACCCAGTACTTC.

A word on this clone: Additional DNA sequences in this sample encode the identical CDR3. The V and J genes are TRBV6-5 and TRBJ1-2, with 9 bases identical to TRBD1. V was pared by 5 bases and J by 7 bases, with 5 bases of the junction left unmatched. The CDR3 covers 13 residues. CDR1 and CDR2 (germline): MNHEY, SVGAGI. The CDR3 loop is CASSRQGGGGYTF. CDR3 coding DNA: TGTGCCAGCAGTCGACAGGGGGGAGGTGGCTACACCTTC.

The chain links TRBV19 to TRBJ2-5; no clear D. Per germline, CDR1 LNHDA and CDR2 SQIVND (reference sequence). The CDR3 has 9 amino acids. In DNA form, the CDR3 reads TGTCGTTCGCAAGAGACCCAGTACTTC. It specifies CRSQETQYF.

This clone was recorded a few times. This chain joins TRBV5-1 and TRBJ2-7; 7 bases align to TRBD1. CDR3 length: 14 residues. CDR1 is SGHRS and CDR2 is YFSETQ in the germline V gene. The ends lost 4 bases at V and 5 bases at J; junction bases unmatched: 9. The CDR3 is CASSVTGARNEQYF. CDR3 nucleotides: TGCGCCAGCAGCGTCACAGGGGCTCGGAACGAGCAGTACTTC.

In the case of this clone: The same CDR3 is also encoded by other DNA sequences in this sample. The chain links TRBV7-9 to TRBJ1-1; possibly TRBD1 for D (5 bases). The V gene lost 5 bases and the J gene lost 4 bases, with 11 bases spanning the gap. CDR1 and CDR2 from the germline V gene are SEHNR and FQNEAQ (reference sequence). The CDR3 covers 13 residues. The CDR3, as DNA: TGTGCCAGCAGCCCTCAGGGTTCCACTGAAGCTTTCTTT. This encodes CASSPQGSTEAFF.

The rearrangement links TRBV5-6 to TRBJ1-5; TRBD1 is a possible D gene (6 bases). The CDR3 length is 15 residues. From germline, CDR1 is SGHDT and CDR2 YYEEEE. With 0 bases removed from V and 7 bases from J, the gap between germline ends came to 14 bases. CDR3 region: CASSLGGTLGQPQHF. Written as DNA, the CDR3 is TGTGCCAGCAGCTTGGGGGGGACACTGGGGCAGCCCCAGCATTTT.

This clone has a handful of counts. CDR3 DNA sequence: TGTGCCAGCAGTTTCCAGGGAGGCTATGGCTACACCTTC. Residues: CASSFQGGYGYTF. V and J are TRBV28 and TRBJ1-2, with D possibly being TRBD1 (5 bases). The CDR3 contains 13 residues. Germline V gene sequence: CDR1 MDHEN, CDR2 SYDVKM. V gave up 3 bases and J gave up 4 bases, with 9 bases separating them.

This rearrangement joins TRBV28 to TRBJ2-2; 11 nucleotides agree with TRBD2. The V gene's germline CDR1 is MDHEN and CDR2 SYDVKM. Unmatched junction bases numbered 7, after V lost 4 bases and J lost 6 bases. The length of the CDR3 is 16 residues. The CDR3 nucleotides are TGTGCCAGCAGTTCGGATCTAGCGGGGGGCCCCGGGGAGCTGTTTTTT. Translated, it gives CASSSDLAGGPGELFF.

This clone was detected a few times. The chain carries TRBV9 and TRBJ2-7; D is ambiguous. The CDR3 runs to 14 residues. CDR1 and CDR2 from the germline V gene are SGDLS and YYNGEE. V was cut by 2 bases and J by 2 bases, with 11 bases left in between. Written as DNA, the CDR3 is TGTGCCAGCAGCGTGGGCTCGACGCCCTACGAGCAGTACTTC. This codes for CASSVGSTPYEQYF.

The rearrangement joins TRBV4-1 to TRBJ1-6; maybe TRBD1 (5 bases). This CDR3 spans 18 amino acids. Deletions cut 0 bases from V and 6 bases from J, with 18 bases between. The germline V gene has CDR1 MGHRA and CDR2 YSYEKL. This CDR3 reads CASSQETRGVAGNSPLHF. As DNA, the CDR3 is TGCGCCAGCAGCCAAGAAACCCGGGGGGTGGCAGGTAATTCACCCCTCCACTTT.

Here the CDR3 DNA reads TGTGCCAGTAGTATGGGGGGGCTTTCGTACGAGCAGTACTTC. Its protein is CASSMGGLSYEQYF. This chain uses TRBV19 with TRBJ2-7, with a possible D match to TRBD2 (7 bases). Germline V gene lookup returns CDR1 LNHDA and CDR2 SQIVND (reference sequence). This CDR3 has 14 residues. V was shortened by 3 bases and J by 4 bases, with 13 bases between the two germline ends.